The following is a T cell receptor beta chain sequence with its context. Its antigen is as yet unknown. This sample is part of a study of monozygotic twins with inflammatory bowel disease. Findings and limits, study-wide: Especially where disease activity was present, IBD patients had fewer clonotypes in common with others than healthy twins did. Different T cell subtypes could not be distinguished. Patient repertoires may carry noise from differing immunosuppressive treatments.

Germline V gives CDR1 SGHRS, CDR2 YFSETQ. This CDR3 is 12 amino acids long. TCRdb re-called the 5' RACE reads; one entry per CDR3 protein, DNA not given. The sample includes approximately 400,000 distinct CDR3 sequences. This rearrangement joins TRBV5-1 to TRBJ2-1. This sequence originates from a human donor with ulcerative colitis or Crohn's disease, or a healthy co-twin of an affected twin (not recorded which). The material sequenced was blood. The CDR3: CASSFPGSEQFF.